The 12 T cell receptor beta chains listed next were all sequenced from one sample in a study of blood T cell repertoires in COVID-19. Libraries were prepared by immunoSEQ multiplex PCR; TCRdb keeps only in-frame clonotypes and omits some of them. The table records more than 200,000 clones, 85% to 90% of them present only once. The sample was PBMCs or T cells enriched from blood (not recorded which). The receptors were gathered from a man aged 35-49 years who had recovered from COVID-19.

V usage is TRBV7-3 and J usage is TRBJ2-7, with TRBD2 matching over 11 bases. The germline gives CDR1 SGHTA, CDR2 FQGTGA. With V trimmed by 2 bases and J by 2 bases, 5 bases remained unmatched. The CDR3 extends over 16 amino acids. This CDR3 reads CASSLGGLAAPYEQYF. The DNA of the CDR3 is TGTGCCAGCAGCTTAGGGGGACTAGCGGCCCCCTACGAGCAGTACTTC.

The V gene is TRBV18, the J gene TRBJ2-7; TRBD1 agrees at 10 bases. This CDR3 is built from 16 residues. The trim removed 3 bases at V and 6 bases at J, leaving 11 bases unmatched. CDR1 is KGHSH and CDR2 is LQKENI in the germline V gene. The CDR3, as DNA: TGTGCCAGCTCACCCCTCGACAGGGGGCGAGGTGGCGAGCAGTACTTC. It translates to CASSPLDRGRGGEQYF.

This clone was found a few times. The chain recombines TRBV30 with TRBJ2-2; 7 bases agree with TRBD1. Losses at the gene ends were 4 bases for V and 0 bases for J; bases not matched to a gene: 11. Per the germline V gene, CDR1 is GTSNPN and CDR2 is SVGIG (reference sequence). The CDR3 covers 17 residues. The CDR3 sequence is CAWMGTDRRTNTGELFF. The CDR3 DNA reads as TGTGCCTGGATGGGAACGGACAGGCGTACGAACACCGGGGAGCTGTTTTTT. The full variable domain, its missing parts supplied by reference TRBV30 and TRBJ2-2, is SQTIHQWPATLVQPVGSPLSLECTVEGTSNPNLYWYRQAAGRGLQLLFYSVGIGQISSEVPQNLSASRPQDRQFILSSKKLLLSDSGFYLCAWMGTDRRTNTGELFFGEGSRLTVL.

The chain combines TRBV28 with TRBJ1-5; 11 positions match TRBD1. Per the germline V gene, CDR1 is MDHEN and CDR2 is SYDVKM. The V and J ends lost 6 bases and 1 base, in that order; junction bases with no gene match: 8. This CDR3 comprises 17 residues. The CDR3 DNA sequence: TGTGCCAGCAGCCCTAGGACAGGGGGCTGGAGCAATCAGCCCCAGCATTTT. It translates to CASSPRTGGWSNQPQHF. Full variable domain (missing parts from reference TRBV28 and TRBJ1-5): DVKVTQSSRYLVKRTGEKVFLECVQDMDHENMFWYRQDPGLGLRLIYFSYDVKMKEKGDIPEGYSVSREKKERFSLILESASTNQTSMYLCASSPRTGGWSNQPQHFGDGTRLSIL.

This clone was counted only a few times. J is TRBJ2-5 and V is TRBV7-9; possible D gene TRBD1, 6 bases. Looked up from germline, CDR1 is SEHNR and CDR2 is FQNEAQ (reference sequence). V was shortened by 5 bases and J by 5 bases, with 9 bases between the two germline ends. This CDR3 has 12 residues. CDR3 DNA: TGTGCCAGCAGCGCTCAGGGGGAGACCCAGTACTTC. Its protein is CASSAQGETQYF.

This chain joins TRBV7-8 and TRBJ2-7, with a possible D match to TRBD1 (6 bases). Trimming shortened V by 2 bases and J by 3 bases, and 17 bases separated the two germline ends. The CDR3 has 16 amino acids. From germline, CDR1 is SGHVS and CDR2 FQNEAQ. CDR3 amino acids: CASSLIGTKHNYEQYF. The CDR3 coding sequence is TGTGCCAGCAGCTTAATAGGGACAAAACACAACTACGAGCAGTACTTC.

V gene TRBV2 combines with J gene TRBJ1-1; TRBD1 matches 9 bases. The CDR3 contains 15 residues. The V gene end was trimmed by 6 bases and the J gene end by 1 base; junction bases not matched to a gene: 6. CDR1 and CDR2 from the germline V gene are SNHLY and FYNNEI. In nucleotides, the CDR3 is TGTGCCAGCAGGCCTGGGACAGGGACGAACACTGAAGCTTTCTTT. Protein: CASRPGTGTNTEAFF.

V usage is TRBV15 and J usage is TRBJ2-2; 7 positions match TRBD1. This CDR3 is built from 14 residues. From germline, CDR1 is LNHNV and CDR2 YYDKDF (reference sequence). J was trimmed by 5 bases and V by 7 bases; bases with no gene match: 7. The DNA of the CDR3 is TGTGCCACCAAGGGGCAGGGGGAAACCGGGGAGCTGTTTTTT. Its protein product is CATKGQGETGELFF.

The chain uses TRBV7-9 and TRBJ1-4, with 7 bases that match TRBD1. The CDR3 loop spans 15 amino acids. V shed 4 bases, J shed 3 bases, and the junction held 5 bases outside the gene matches. Germline CDR1 is SEHNR and CDR2 is FQNEAQ (reference sequence). The CDR3, as DNA: TGTGCCAGCAGCTCCGGACAGGTATCTAATGAAAAACTGTTTTTT. Its translation: CASSSGQVSNEKLFF.

This chain uses TRBV2 with TRBJ2-6; a weak D match, TRBD1 (6 bases). V was shortened by 8 bases and J by 4 bases, with 9 bases between the two germline ends. In germline, CDR1 is SNHLY, CDR2 FYNNEI. CDR3 size: 13 residues. CDR3 region: CASQGSGANVLTF. CDR3 coding DNA: TGTGCCAGCCAGGGGTCGGGGGCCAACGTCCTGACTTTC.

The rearrangement links TRBV10-3 to TRBJ1-1; TRBD1 agrees at 8 bases. Germline V gene lookup returns CDR1 ENHRY and CDR2 SYGVKD. V lost 8 bases, J lost 6 bases, and 8 bases stayed unmatched. The CDR3 runs 13 residues. The CDR3: CAIRTGREAEAFF. CDR3 DNA sequence: TGTGCCATCCGGACAGGGAGAGAGGCTGAAGCTTTCTTT.

This chain joins TRBV7-9 and TRBJ1-1; TRBD1 is a possible D gene (5 bases). The CDR3 loop spans 14 amino acids. Trimming took 5 bases from V and 1 from J, leaving 11 bases between them. Per the germline V gene, CDR1 is SEHNR and CDR2 is FQNEAQ (reference sequence). This CDR3 reads CASSRGAANTEAFF. For the CDR3, the DNA is TGTGCCAGCAGCCGCGGGGCGGCGAACACTGAAGCTTTCTTT.